This passage covers 16 T cell receptor beta chains from one sample sequenced in a study of PD-L1 blockade in urothelial cancer. Assay: immunoSEQ multiplex PCR; the TCRdb copy retains only in-frame clones and omits some. This table holds about 100,000 clones, 90% to 95% found once. The source was PBMCs, collected around atezolizumab (anti-PD-L1) treatment. These receptors all stem from a woman at least 80 years old with urothelial cancer.

This sequence joins TRBV7-2 and TRBJ2-7, with 10 bases lining up with TRBD1. The germline CDR1 and CDR2 sequences are SGHTA and FQGNSA. J was trimmed by 4 bases and V by 3 bases; bases with no gene match: 6. This CDR3 contains 15 residues. The chain's CDR3 is CASSLVDRGPYEQYF. CDR3 sequence (DNA): TGTGCCAGCAGCTTGGTAGACAGGGGGCCTTACGAGCAGTACTTC.

The chain is built from TRBV11-2 and TRBJ1-2; 8 bases fit TRBD1. CDR3 length equals 15 residues. CDR1 SGHAT and CDR2 FQNNGV come from the germline V gene. After removal of 5 bases from V and 4 bases from J, the junction contained 9 bases not matched to a gene. The CDR3 nucleotides are TGTGCCAGCAGCGGTAGGACAGGGACCAGCTATGGCTACACCTTC. This translates into CASSGRTGTSYGYTF. Variable domain in full (rest from reference TRBV11-2 and TRBJ1-2): EAGVAQSPRYKIIEKRQSVAFWCNPISGHATLYWYQQILGQGPKLLIQFQNNGVVDDSQLPKDRFSAERLKGVDSTLKIQPAKLEDSAVYLCASSGRTGTSYGYTFGSGTRLTVV.

The V gene is TRBV27, the J gene TRBJ2-1; TRBD2 aligns across 12 bases. The CDR3 is made up of 17 amino acids. Looked up from germline, CDR1 is MNHEY and CDR2 is SMNVEV (reference sequence). Trimming at V came to 4 bases and at J to 7 bases, leaving 11 bases not matched to a gene. The CDR3 sequence: CASSSLSSGRAGNEQFF. The CDR3 DNA is TGTGCCAGCAGTTCGCTTTCTAGCGGGAGGGCGGGGAATGAGCAGTTCTTC.

This chain links TRBV5-1 with TRBJ1-1; 8 nucleotides agree with TRBD1. The CDR3 contains 15 residues. CDR1 is SGHRS, CDR2 YFSETQ, per germline. The junction had 9 bases not matched to a gene; V was cut back by 4 bases and J by 4 bases. CDR3 residues: CASSPQGAGGTEAFF. CDR3 bases: TGCGCCAGCAGCCCGCAGGGGGCAGGAGGCACTGAAGCTTTCTTT.

V gene TRBV5-1 combines with J gene TRBJ2-7; possibly TRBD2 for D (5 bases). The CDR3 sequence is 15 residues long. Germline V CDR1 and CDR2: SGHRS, YFSETQ. V shed 0 bases and J shed 1 base, with 11 bases lying between them. The CDR3 protein is CASSLALGGSYEQYF. The CDR3 DNA sequence: TGCGCCAGCAGCTTGGCGCTAGGCGGGTCCTACGAGCAGTACTTC.

The rearrangement links TRBV29-1 to TRBJ2-1; tentative D call: TRBD1 (6 bases). V was shortened by 7 bases and J by 4 bases, with 17 bases between the two germline ends. Germline lookup yields CDR1 SQVTM and CDR2 ANQGSEA. The CDR3 is made up of 14 amino acids. The CDR3 loop reads CSARSRGTYNEQFF. For the CDR3, the DNA is TGCAGCGCGAGAAGCAGGGGCACTTACAATGAGCAGTTCTTC.

The chain has TRBV19 and TRBJ2-2; 9 bases align to TRBD1. This CDR3 has 14 residues. Germline CDR1 is LNHDA and CDR2 is SQIVND (reference sequence). J was trimmed by 5 bases and V by 8 bases; bases with no gene match: 6. CDR3 sequence reads: CASGRDRVTGELFF. CDR3 sequence (DNA): TGTGCCAGTGGGAGGGACAGGGTAACCGGGGAGCTGTTTTTT.

This sequence joins TRBV5-1 and TRBJ2-7; D might be TRBD2 (5 bases). The germline V gene has CDR1 SGHRS and CDR2 YFSETQ. Trimming pared 0 bases from V and 0 bases from J, leaving 7 bases between. CDR3 size: 14 residues. The CDR3 is CASSLDSVSYEQYF. In DNA form, the CDR3 reads TGCGCCAGCAGCTTGGATAGCGTCTCCTACGAGCAGTACTTC.

The chain uses TRBV7-8 and TRBJ1-1, with TRBD1 matching over 12 bases. CDR3 length equals 16 residues. The germline V gene encodes CDR1 SGHVS and CDR2 FQNEAQ. J was trimmed by 4 bases and V by 3 bases; bases with no gene match: 6. CDR3 in DNA: TGTGCCAGCAGCTTCGGGACAGGGGGCAGGGGCACTGAAGCTTTCTTT. Protein sequence: CASSFGTGGRGTEAFF.

V and J are TRBV5-8 and TRBJ2-5; 8 positions match TRBD2. Germline V CDR1 and CDR2: SGHTS, YDEGEE. V was pared by 7 bases and J by 0 bases, with 11 bases of the junction left unmatched. The CDR3 contains 16 residues. The CDR3 protein is CASSTGSGMDQETQYF. For the CDR3, the DNA is TGTGCCAGCTCTACTGGTAGCGGGATGGACCAAGAGACCCAGTACTTC.

This chain joins TRBV9 and TRBJ1-4, with 7 bases matching TRBD1. The CDR3 extends over 15 amino acids. Per germline, CDR1 SGDLS and CDR2 YYNGEE. Losses at the gene ends were 3 bases for V and 3 bases for J; bases not matched to a gene: 5. CDR3 in DNA: TGTGCCAGCAGCGAAGGGGGCACGGCTAATGAAAAACTGTTTTTT. Translating it yields CASSEGGTANEKLFF.

This clone was observed a handful of times. The chain has TRBV7-8 and TRBJ2-1, with 9 bases aligning to TRBD2. Trimming removed 5 bases from V and 9 bases from J; junction bases left unmatched: 2. The length of the CDR3 is 12 residues. Per the germline V gene, CDR1 is SGHVS and CDR2 is FQNEAQ. The CDR3 region has the DNA TGTGCCAGCAGCCTGACTAGCGGTGAGCAGTTCTTC. This sequence encodes CASSLTSGEQFF.

This rearrangement joins TRBV6-6 to TRBJ1-5; TRBD1 might be the D (5 bases). The CDR3 is made up of 15 amino acids. Germline V gives CDR1 MNHNY, CDR2 SVGAGI (reference sequence). The germline V and J ends were trimmed by 0 bases and 4 bases, with 10 bases remaining between them. In nucleotides, the CDR3 is TGTGCCAGCAGTTACTCGGAGACAGCTAATCAGCCCCAGCATTTT. Translated, it gives CASSYSETANQPQHF.

DNA for the CDR3: TGTGCCAGCAGCCCGGGACAGGGATGGTATGGCTACACCTTC. Protein: CASSPGQGWYGYTF. The genes are TRBV6-5 and TRBJ1-2; 9 bases fit TRBD1. This CDR3 region has 14 residues. Germline-derived CDR1 and CDR2 are MNHEY and SVGAGI. The V segment lost 6 bases and the J segment 5 bases; nucleotides outside the gene matches: 7.

The CDR3 loop reads CASSQVAASGNQPQHF. The CDR3 nucleotides read TGCGCCAGCAGCCAAGTAGCAGCTAGCGGCAATCAGCCCCAGCATTTT. V gene TRBV4-1 combines with J gene TRBJ1-5; D gene unclear. The CDR3 length is 16 residues. Germline loops: CDR1 MGHRA, CDR2 YSYEKL. V gave up 1 base and J gave up 2 bases, with 12 bases separating them.

DNA of the CDR3: TGTGCCAGCAGCCGGGGGGGCTCCTACGAGCAGTACTTC. Protein: CASSRGGSYEQYF. This chain joins TRBV7-7 and TRBJ2-7; TRBD2 matches at 8 bases. This CDR3 contains 13 residues. Germline V gene lookup returns CDR1 SSHAT and CDR2 FNYEAQ (reference sequence). The V gene end was trimmed by 5 bases and the J gene end by 0 bases; junction bases not matched to a gene: 0.